Presented here are 2 T cell receptor beta chains from one specimen sequenced in a study of Graves' ophthalmopathy and Graves' hyperthyroidism. As the template, RNA transcripts were used to amplify TCR beta CDR3 regions. Second-round multiplex PCR came after first-round RT-PCR with HTBI primers. Each CDR3 protein is one row after TCRdb ran MiXCR on the multiplex PCR reads. The sample contains 360,000 or so distinct CDR3 sequences, about 16% of which appear only once. The specimen sequenced was peripheral blood. These TCRs come from a woman under 30 with Graves' ophthalmopathy.

The sample holds many counts of this clonotype. The chain has TRBV10-2 and TRBJ2-7; a weak D match, TRBD2 (6 bases). The length of the CDR3 is 14 residues. The ends were cut back, 4 bases at V and 0 bases at J, with 10 bases in the middle. Germline V CDR1 and CDR2: WSHSY, SAAADI. The CDR3 reads CASSVGRDSYEQYF. The CDR3 DNA reads TGCGCCAGCAGTGTAGGGCGGGACTCCTACGAGCAGTACTTC.

This clonotype has at least ten counts. The junction shows a germline mismatch at one end, possibly a read error. The rearrangement links TRBV4-2 to TRBJ2-5; 7 nucleotides line up with TRBD1. CDR1 and CDR2 from the germline V gene are LGHNA and YNFKEQ. The CDR3 runs 13 residues. The DNA for the CDR3 is TGCGCCAGCAGCCAAGGGGGCGGGGAGACCCAGTACTTC. As protein: CASSQGGGETQYF.